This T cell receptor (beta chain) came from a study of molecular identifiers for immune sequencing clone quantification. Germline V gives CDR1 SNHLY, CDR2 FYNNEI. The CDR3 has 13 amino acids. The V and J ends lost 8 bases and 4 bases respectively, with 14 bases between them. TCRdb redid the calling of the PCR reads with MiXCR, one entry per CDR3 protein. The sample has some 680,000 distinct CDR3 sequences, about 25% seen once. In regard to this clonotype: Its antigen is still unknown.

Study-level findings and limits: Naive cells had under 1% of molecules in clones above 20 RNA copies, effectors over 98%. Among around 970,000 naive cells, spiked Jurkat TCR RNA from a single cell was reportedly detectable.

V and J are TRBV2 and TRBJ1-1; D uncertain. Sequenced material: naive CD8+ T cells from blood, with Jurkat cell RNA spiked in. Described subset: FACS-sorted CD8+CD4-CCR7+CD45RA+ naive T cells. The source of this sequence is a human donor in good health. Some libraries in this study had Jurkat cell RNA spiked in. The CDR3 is CASVEVVGTEAFF. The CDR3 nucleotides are TGTGCCAGCGTGGAAGTGGTGGGCACTGAAGCTTTCTTT.